The clone carrying this T cell receptor beta chain was recorded a few times. The sample originates from a study of cytomegalovirus exposure and HLA in healthy donors. Primers: 60 Vbeta forward and 13 Jbeta reverse. TCRdb's copy holds only in-frame clones and misses some; the assay was immunoSEQ multiplex PCR. The sample carries about 150,000 clones, roughly 9% recorded once. Material for sequencing was PBMCs. This TCR was recovered from a woman aged 40 to 50 in good health and CMV-seropositive.

The CDR3 nucleotides read TGCGCCAGCAGCCAAGAAGGGGGCGTCGGGGAAAAACTGTTTTTT. Translating it yields CASSQEGGVGEKLFF. This rearrangement joins TRBV4-3 to TRBJ1-4, with 7 bases aligning to TRBD1. CDR1 and CDR2 from the germline V gene are LGHNA and YSLEER. J lost 8 bases, V lost 0 bases, and 6 bases had no gene match. This CDR3 has 15 residues.